The 21 T cell receptor beta chains given below trace back to one sample, sequenced in a study of a mutant IDH1 vaccine in newly diagnosed glioma. These receptors have no known antigen. The protocol was immunoSEQ multiplex PCR, while the TCRdb copy is restricted to in-frame clones and leaves out a portion. The data show tens of thousands of clones, roughly four fifths seen once. Time point given: week 35, safety follow-up. One vaccine dose held 300 ug of mutant IDH1 20-mer peptide and came with topical imiquimod. This sample comprised PBMCs, obtained from a glioma patient whose treatment included an IDH1 peptide vaccine. All receptors derive from a woman under 30 with glioma.

The V and J genes are TRBV19 and TRBJ1-5; maybe TRBD1 (5 bases). Per the germline V gene, CDR1 is LNHDA and CDR2 is SQIVND (reference sequence). The germline V and J ends were trimmed by 5 bases and 0 bases, with 11 bases remaining between them. The CDR3 spans 15 residues. As DNA, the CDR3 is TGTGCCAGTAGTCTGGACACCATTAGCAATCAGCCCCAGCATTTT. Translating gives CASSLDTISNQPQHF.

This clone was seen only once. J is TRBJ1-1 and V is TRBV11-2; weak D call: TRBD1 (5 bases). The ends were cut back, 0 bases at V and 0 bases at J, with 14 bases in the middle. This CDR3 comprises 17 residues. Germline V gene sequence: CDR1 SGHAT, CDR2 FQNNGV. CDR3 nucleotides: TGTGCCAGCAGCTTAGAAGGGGTGGTCCGAATGAACACTGAAGCTTTCTTT. Translating gives CASSLEGVVRMNTEAFF.

The genes are TRBV7-6 and TRBJ2-1, with 8 bases that match TRBD1. The germline gives CDR1 SGHVS, CDR2 FNYEAQ. J was trimmed by 4 bases and V by 3 bases; bases with no gene match: 14. This CDR3 region has 18 residues. For the CDR3, the DNA is TGTGCCAGCAGCTTCTTATCGGACAGGGAGTTCCCTTACAATGAGCAGTTCTTC. Protein: CASSFLSDREFPYNEQFF.

The chain is built from TRBV27 and TRBJ1-6; perhaps TRBD1 as D (6 bases). The CDR3 sequence is 14 residues long. The V gene lost 2 bases and the J gene lost 10 bases, with 12 bases spanning the gap. CDR1 is MNHEY and CDR2 is SMNVEV in the germline V gene (reference sequence). CDR3 bases: TGTGCCAGCAGTTTAAACAGGGTTGGATCACCCCTCCACTTT. Its translation: CASSLNRVGSPLHF.

CDR3 DNA: TGTGCCAGCAGCTTAGATGGGCACGAGCAGTACTTC. It encodes CASSLDGHEQYF. The chain carries TRBV11-2 and TRBJ2-7; no clear D gene. The germline V and J ends were trimmed by 0 bases and 5 bases, with 5 bases remaining between them. The germline CDR1 and CDR2 sequences are SGHAT and FQNNGV. This CDR3 comprises 12 residues.

The chain carries TRBV21-1 and TRBJ2-7; TRBD1, the D gene given by the table, was not confirmed from the DNA. TRBV21-1 counts as a pseudogene. There are 17 residues in the CDR3. This CDR3 reads CASSKEEQGQGPYEQYF. The CDR3 bases are TGTGCCAGCAGCAAAGAGGAGCAGGGACAGGGACCCTACGAGCAGTACTTC.

This chain joins TRBV5-8 and TRBJ2-7; perhaps D is TRBD1 or TRBD2 (6 bases each). There are 14 residues in the CDR3. Germline CDR1 is SGHTS and CDR2 is YDEGEE. V lost 0 bases and J lost 3, with 10 bases in between. The DNA for the CDR3 is TGTGCCAGCAGCTTGGGGGGGGCCAGCTACGAGCAGTACTTC. Encoded protein: CASSLGGASYEQYF.

The V gene is TRBV6-1, the J gene TRBJ1-2; possible D gene TRBD1, 5 bases. There are 14 residues in the CDR3. With 2 bases removed from V and 1 base from J, the gap between germline ends came to 8 bases. Germline-derived CDR1 and CDR2 are MNHNS and SASEGT. The CDR3 region has the DNA TGTGCCAGCAGTGAATGGGGCGATAACTATGGCTACACCTTC. This encodes CASSEWGDNYGYTF.

The rearrangement uses TRBV21-1 and TRBJ2-2; the table assigns TRBD1, which was not confirmed against the DNA. TRBV21-1 is annotated as a pseudogene. This CDR3 is built from 19 residues. CDR3 nucleotides: TGTGCCAGCAGCAAAGAGCTTTACAGGGGCCAAGATAACACCGGGGAGCTGTTTTTT. This translates into CASSKELYRGQDNTGELFF.

The genes are TRBV19 and TRBJ2-3; 7 positions agree with TRBD2. The CDR3 runs to 14 residues. With 4 bases clipped from V and 2 bases from J, the junction kept 3 bases outside the gene matches. Per the germline V gene, CDR1 is LNHDA and CDR2 is SQIVND (reference sequence). For the CDR3, the DNA is TGTGCCAGTAGTACTAAGCGGGACACAGATACGCAGTATTTT. It yields the protein CASSTKRDTDTQYF.

The gene calls are TRBV10-1 and TRBJ2-3; tentatively, D is TRBD1 (7 bases). V was pared by 7 bases and J by 4 bases, with 24 bases between. The germline V gene encodes CDR1 WNHNN and CDR2 SYGVQD (reference sequence). CDR3 length: 17 residues. Here the CDR3 reads CASTPCDREAPPDTQYF. The DNA for the CDR3 is TGCGCCAGCACCCCCTGTGACAGGGAGGCCCCACCAGATACGCAGTATTTT.

The genes are TRBV5-1 and TRBJ1-2; tentatively, D is TRBD1 (6 bases). V lost 3 bases and J 4 bases, leaving 16 bases between the germline ends. This CDR3 region has 15 residues. Germline-derived CDR1 and CDR2 are SGHRS and YFSETQ. The CDR3 spells CASSYAGGRGYGYTF. CDR3 DNA sequence: TGCGCCAGCAGCTATGCCGGGGGCAGGGGCTATGGCTACACCTTC.

In DNA, the CDR3 is TGCGCCAGCAGCTTAACGCTAGGGCTAGGGGAGACCCAGTACTTC. Its protein is CASSLTLGLGETQYF. This chain links TRBV5-1 with TRBJ2-5; D uncertain. The CDR3 covers 15 residues. CDR1 and CDR2 from the germline V gene are SGHRS and YFSETQ. Trimming took 2 bases from V and 5 from J, leaving 16 bases between them.

This chain uses TRBV18 with TRBJ1-4; a possible D gene is TRBD1 (5 bases). V was trimmed by 6 bases and J by 8 bases, leaving 19 bases between them. The CDR3 consists of 15 residues. Germline V gene data show CDR1 as KGHSH and CDR2 as LQKENI. The CDR3 nucleotides are TGTGCCAGCTCTCAAAAGGGGCCCGGGGGAGAAAAACTGTTTTTT. Translated: CASSQKGPGGEKLFF. The full variable domain, in which reference TRBV18 and TRBJ1-4 provide the parts outside the CDR3, is NAGVMQNPRHLVRRRGQEARLRCSPMKGHSHVYWYRQLPEEGLKFMVYLQKENIIDESGMPKERFSAEFPKEGPSILRIQQVVRGDSAAYFCASSQKGPGGEKLFFGSGTQLSVL.

This CDR3 reads CASSDGLAGGWSNTGELFF. The CDR3 DNA follows: TGCGCCAGCAGCGATGGACTAGCGGGGGGGTGGTCGAACACCGGGGAGCTGTTTTTT. This chain links TRBV5-1 with TRBJ2-2; 15 bases map to TRBD2. There are 19 residues in the CDR3. Germline CDR1 SGHRS, CDR2 YFSETQ. Trimming removed 4 bases from V and 0 bases from J; junction bases left unmatched: 7.

The V and J genes are TRBV4-2 and TRBJ2-6, with D perhaps matching TRBD2 (5 bases). Per the germline V gene, CDR1 is LGHNA and CDR2 is YNFKEQ. Trimming cost V 5 bases and J 2 bases, with 13 bases left between them. The CDR3 runs to 16 residues. The CDR3 loop reads CASSEEDGAGANVLTF. CDR3 bases: TGTGCCAGCAGCGAGGAAGACGGGGCTGGGGCCAACGTCCTGACTTTC.

The chain recombines TRBV6-1 with TRBJ1-5, with TRBD1 identical over 7 bases. CDR3 length: 14 amino acids. Germline V gives CDR1 MNHNS, CDR2 SASEGT. V trimming: 7 bases; J trimming: 4 bases; junction bases outside the gene matches: 7. The CDR3 is CASNPGQLNQPQHF. CDR3 nucleotide sequence: TGTGCCAGCAACCCGGGACAGCTAAATCAGCCCCAGCATTTT.

This chain uses TRBV7-2 with TRBJ2-1, with 8 nucleotides matching TRBD2. The CDR3 extends over 16 amino acids. After removal of 1 base from V and 5 bases from J, the junction contained 7 bases not matched to a gene. CDR1 is SGHTA and CDR2 is FQGNSA in the germline V gene. The DNA of the CDR3 is TGTGCCAGCAGCTTAGTGTCGGGGGGGATGAACAATGAGCAGTTCTTC. The encoded protein is CASSLVSGGMNNEQFF.

This sequence joins TRBV18 and TRBJ2-6; 7 bases match TRBD1. This CDR3 has 15 residues. Germline CDR1 KGHSH, CDR2 LQKENI. Unmatched junction bases numbered 3, after V lost 5 bases and J lost 2 bases. CDR3 loop: CASSSRGPGANVLTF. The CDR3 bases are TGTGCCAGCTCATCAAGGGGGCCTGGGGCCAACGTCCTGACTTTC.

The V gene is TRBV28, the J gene TRBJ2-1, with D hard to call. In germline, CDR1 is MDHEN, CDR2 SYDVKM. The CDR3 is made up of 15 amino acids. The germline V and J ends were trimmed by 3 bases and 4 bases, with 13 bases remaining between them. CDR3 in DNA: TGTGCCAGCAGTTTCAGCCGCAAGGAGTACAATGAGCAGTTCTTC. Protein product: CASSFSRKEYNEQFF.

The chain links TRBV7-2 to TRBJ2-7; maybe TRBD2 (5 bases). The V gene lost 4 bases and the J gene lost 6 bases, with 16 bases spanning the gap. The CDR3 runs to 14 residues. The germline CDR1 and CDR2 sequences are SGHTA and FQGNSA. The chain's CDR3 is CASSSLEGTGEQYF. CDR3 DNA: TGTGCCAGCAGCTCGTTAGAGGGCACTGGCGAGCAGTACTTC.